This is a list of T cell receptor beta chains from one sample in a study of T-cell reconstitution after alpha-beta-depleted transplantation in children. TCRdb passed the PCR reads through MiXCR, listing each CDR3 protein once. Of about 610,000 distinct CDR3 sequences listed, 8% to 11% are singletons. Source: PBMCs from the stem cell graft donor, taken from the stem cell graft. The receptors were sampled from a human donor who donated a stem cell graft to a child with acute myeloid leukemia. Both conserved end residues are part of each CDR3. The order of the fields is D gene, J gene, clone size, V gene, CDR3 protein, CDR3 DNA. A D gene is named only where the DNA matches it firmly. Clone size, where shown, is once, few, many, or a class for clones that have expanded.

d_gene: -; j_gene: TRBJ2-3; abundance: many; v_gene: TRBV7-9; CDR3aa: CASSPLGGDTQYF; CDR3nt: TGTGCCAGCAGCCCCCTTGGGGGAGATACGCAGTATTTT
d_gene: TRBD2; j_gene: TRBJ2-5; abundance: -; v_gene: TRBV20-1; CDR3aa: CSARKGGLAVETQYF; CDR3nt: TGCAGTGCTAGAAAGGGAGGACTAGCGGTGGAGACCCAGTACTTC
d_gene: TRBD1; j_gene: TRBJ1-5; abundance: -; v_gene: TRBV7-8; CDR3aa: CASSSPGLTGWAQPQHF; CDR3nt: TGTGCCAGCAGCTCCCCCGGGCTGACAGGGTGGGCTCAGCCCCAGCATTTT
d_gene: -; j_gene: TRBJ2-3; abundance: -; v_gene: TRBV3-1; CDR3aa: CASSQQDTQYF; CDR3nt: TGTGCCAGCAGCCAACAAGATACGCAGTATTTT
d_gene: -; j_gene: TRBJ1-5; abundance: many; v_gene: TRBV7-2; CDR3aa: CASSLGRRLNQPQHF; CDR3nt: TGTGCCAGCAGCTTGGGACGCAGGCTAAATCAGCCCCAGCATTTT
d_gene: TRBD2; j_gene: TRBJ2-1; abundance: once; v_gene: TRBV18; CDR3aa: CASSPWGGNEQFF; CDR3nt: TGTGCCAGCTCACCATGGGGGGGCAATGAGCAGTTCTTC
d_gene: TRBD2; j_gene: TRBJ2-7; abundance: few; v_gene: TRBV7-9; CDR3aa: CASSLGGLAVYEQYF; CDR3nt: TGTGCCAGCAGCTTAGGGGGACTAGCGGTTTACGAGCAGTACTTC
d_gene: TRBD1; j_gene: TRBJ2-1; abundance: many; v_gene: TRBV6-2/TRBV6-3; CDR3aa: CASSQDRVAYNEQFF; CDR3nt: TGTGCCAGCAGTCAGGACAGGGTGGCCTACAATGAGCAGTTCTTC
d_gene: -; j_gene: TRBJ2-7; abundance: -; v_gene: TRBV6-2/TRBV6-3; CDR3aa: CASSYPRDSYEQYF; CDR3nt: TGTGCCAGCAGTTACCCACGAGACTCCTACGAGCAGTACTTC
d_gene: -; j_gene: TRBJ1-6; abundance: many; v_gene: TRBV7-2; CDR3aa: CASSQGPFNSPLHF; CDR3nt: TGTGCCAGCAGCCAGGGACCGTTTAATTCACCCCTCCACTTT
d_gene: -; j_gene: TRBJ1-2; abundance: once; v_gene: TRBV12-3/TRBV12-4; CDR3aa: CASSTLLLRTAGGYTF; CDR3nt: TGTGCCAGCAGCACCTTGCTACTCCGGACGGCGGGTGGCTACACCTTC
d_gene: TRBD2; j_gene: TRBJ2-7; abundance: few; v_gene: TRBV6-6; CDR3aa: CASADREAAEQYF; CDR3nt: TGTGCCAGCGCCGACCGGGAGGCAGCGGAGCAGTACTTC
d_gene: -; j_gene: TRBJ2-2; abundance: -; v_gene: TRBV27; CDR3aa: CASSLGWANTGELFF; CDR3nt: TGTGCCAGCAGTTTGGGCTGGGCGAACACCGGGGAGCTGTTTTTT
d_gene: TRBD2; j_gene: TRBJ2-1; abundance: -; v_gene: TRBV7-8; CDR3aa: CASSLAVGRATNEQFF; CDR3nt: TGTGCCAGCAGCTTAGCGGTAGGGAGGGCCACCAATGAGCAGTTCTTC
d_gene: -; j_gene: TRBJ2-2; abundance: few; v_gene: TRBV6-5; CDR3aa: CASSYSAPLAGELFF; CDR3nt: TGTGCCAGCAGTTACTCCGCCCCTCTAGCCGGGGAGCTGTTTTTT
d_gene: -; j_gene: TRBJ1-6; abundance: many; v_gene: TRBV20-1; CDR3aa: CSATGALNSPLHF; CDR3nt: TGCAGTGCTACAGGGGCCCTTAATTCACCCCTCCACTTT
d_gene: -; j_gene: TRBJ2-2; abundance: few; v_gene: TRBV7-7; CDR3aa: CASKPEGNTGELFF; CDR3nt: TGTGCTAGCAAACCGGAGGGGAACACCGGGGAGCTGTTTTTT
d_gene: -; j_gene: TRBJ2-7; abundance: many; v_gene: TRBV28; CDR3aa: CASSTSTRGSSEQYF; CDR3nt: TGTGCCAGCAGTACATCGACTAGAGGGTCCTCCGAGCAGTACTTC
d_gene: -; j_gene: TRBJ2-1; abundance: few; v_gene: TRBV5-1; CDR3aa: CASSLASSADEQFF; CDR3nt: TGCGCCAGCAGCTTGGCCAGCAGTGCCGATGAGCAGTTCTTC
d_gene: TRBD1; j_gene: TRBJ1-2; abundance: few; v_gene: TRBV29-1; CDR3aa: CSAPGGYGYTF; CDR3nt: TGCAGCGCCCCAGGGGGCTATGGCTACACCTTC
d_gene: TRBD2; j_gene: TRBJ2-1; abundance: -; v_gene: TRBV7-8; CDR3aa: CASSSGGGIRSYNEQFF; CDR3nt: TGTGCCAGCAGCTCGGGGGGTGGGATTCGGTCCTACAATGAGCAGTTCTTC
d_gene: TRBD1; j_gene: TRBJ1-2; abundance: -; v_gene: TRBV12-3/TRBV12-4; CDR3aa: CASRDREDYGYTF; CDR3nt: TGTGCCAGCAGGGACAGGGAGGACTATGGCTACACCTTC
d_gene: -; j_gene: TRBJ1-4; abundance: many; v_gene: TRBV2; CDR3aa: CASSEEGGRDEKLFF; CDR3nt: TGTGCCAGCAGTGAAGAGGGTGGAAGGGATGAAAAACTGTTTTTT
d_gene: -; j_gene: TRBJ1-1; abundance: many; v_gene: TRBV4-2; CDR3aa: CASSQDRWDTEAFF; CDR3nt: TGTGCCAGCAGCCAAGATCGGTGGGACACTGAAGCTTTCTTT
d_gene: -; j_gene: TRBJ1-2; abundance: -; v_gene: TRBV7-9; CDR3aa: CASSLRAVDDYTF; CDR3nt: TGTGCCAGCAGCTTACGGGCGGTGGATGACTACACCTTC
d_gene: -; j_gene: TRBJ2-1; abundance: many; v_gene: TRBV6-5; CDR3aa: CASSYSGPNYNEQFF; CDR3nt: TGTGCCAGCAGTTACTCGGGGCCCAATTACAATGAGCAGTTCTTC
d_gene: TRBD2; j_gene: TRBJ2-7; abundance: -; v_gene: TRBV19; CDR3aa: CASRRASGTRGEQYF; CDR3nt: TGTGCCAGTAGGAGGGCCTCCGGGACTAGAGGCGAGCAGTACTTC
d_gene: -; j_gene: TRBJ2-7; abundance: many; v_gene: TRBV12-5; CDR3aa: CASGADPSYEQYF; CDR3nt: TGTGCTAGTGGGGCGGACCCCTCCTACGAGCAGTACTTC
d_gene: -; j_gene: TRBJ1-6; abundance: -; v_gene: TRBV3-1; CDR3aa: CASSGRGGPVGYNSPLHF; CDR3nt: TGTGCCAGCAGCGGTCGTGGGGGGCCCGTAGGCTATAATTCACCCCTCCACTTT
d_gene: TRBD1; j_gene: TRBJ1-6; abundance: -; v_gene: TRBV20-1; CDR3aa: CSARGGGQGNSPLHF; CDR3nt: TGCAGTGCTAGAGGAGGGGGACAGGGTAATTCACCCCTCCACTTT
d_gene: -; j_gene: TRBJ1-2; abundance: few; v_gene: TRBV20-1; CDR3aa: CSAARGLTGGYTF; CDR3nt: TGCAGCGCCGCCCGGGGGCTTACAGGAGGCTACACCTTC
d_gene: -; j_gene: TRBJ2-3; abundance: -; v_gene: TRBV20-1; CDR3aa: CSARRDRPSTDTQYF; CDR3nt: TGCAGTGCTAGGCGGGACAGACCTAGCACAGATACGCAGTATTTT